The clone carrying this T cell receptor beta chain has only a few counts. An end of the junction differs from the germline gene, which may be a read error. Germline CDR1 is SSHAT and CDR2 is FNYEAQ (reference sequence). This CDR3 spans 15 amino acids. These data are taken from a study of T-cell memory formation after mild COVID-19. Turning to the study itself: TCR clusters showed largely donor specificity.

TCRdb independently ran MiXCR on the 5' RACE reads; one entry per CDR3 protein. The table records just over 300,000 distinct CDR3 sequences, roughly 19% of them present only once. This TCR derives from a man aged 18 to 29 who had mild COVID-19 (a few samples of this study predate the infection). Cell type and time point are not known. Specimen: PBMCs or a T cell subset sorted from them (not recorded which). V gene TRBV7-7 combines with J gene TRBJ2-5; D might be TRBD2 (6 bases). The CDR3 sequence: CASSLALADQETQYF. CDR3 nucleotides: TGTGCTAGCAGCTTAGCACTAGCAGACCAAGAGACCCAGTACTTC.